What follows are 17 T cell receptor beta chains derived from one specimen sequenced in a study of blood T cell repertoires in COVID-19. Produced via immunoSEQ multiplex PCR; TCRdb's table is partial and in-frame only. The table has 150,000 to 200,000 clones, about 89% seen once; the top ten hold roughly 0.82%. Source material: PBMCs or T cells enriched from blood (not recorded which). These receptors were obtained from a woman aged 18-29 years who had recovered from COVID-19.

The chain combines TRBV4-3 with TRBJ1-3, with D possibly being TRBD1 (5 bases). CDR3 length: 15 residues. Trimming shortened V by 1 base and J by 2 bases, and 9 bases separated the two germline ends. Germline V lookup: CDR1 LGHNA, CDR2 YSLEER. The CDR3 region has the DNA TGCGCCAGCAGCCAAGTCGCCAGGGCTGGAAACACCATATATTTT. The encoded protein is CASSQVARAGNTIYF.

The chain has TRBV28 and TRBJ2-5; 11 bases fit TRBD2. CDR1 and CDR2 from the germline V gene are MDHEN and SYDVKM. The CDR3 totals 15 residues. The V segment lost 4 bases and the J segment 6 bases; nucleotides outside the gene matches: 7. The CDR3 DNA follows: TGTGCCAGCAGTTACACTAGCGGGAGTCGAAAGACCCAGTACTTC. Its translation: CASSYTSGSRKTQYF.

In its sample, this clone was seen once. The chain has TRBV29-1 and TRBJ2-7, with 9 bases identical to TRBD1. The CDR3 runs to 15 residues. The germline V gene encodes CDR1 SQVTM and CDR2 ANQGSEA. V dropped 7 bases and J dropped 6; count of bases not matched to a gene: 16. In DNA form, the CDR3 reads TGCAGCGCCGAGGGACAGGGAATCCCCTGGGGCGAGCAGTACTTC. The encoded protein is CSAEGQGIPWGEQYF.

This chain joins TRBV7-2 and TRBJ1-6, with D possibly matching TRBD1 (6 bases). V lost 4 bases and J lost 6, with 13 bases in between. Germline-derived CDR1 and CDR2 are SGHTA and FQGNSA. The CDR3 covers 15 residues. This chain's CDR3 is CASSSRRTVNSPLHF. The CDR3 DNA is TGTGCCAGCAGCTCGCGACGGACAGTTAATTCACCCCTCCACTTT.

This chain connects TRBV4-2 to TRBJ1-2, with D perhaps matching TRBD1 (5 bases). Germline CDR1 reads LGHNA; CDR2 reads YNFKEQ. The CDR3 has 15 residues. The V gene lost 4 bases and the J gene lost 2 bases, with 14 bases spanning the gap. The CDR3, as DNA: TGTGCCAGCAGCCCCCTGGGGAGGGACAACTATGGCTACACCTTC. Residues: CASSPLGRDNYGYTF.

The V call is TRBV5-1, the J call TRBJ2-2; a possible D gene is TRBD2 (5 bases). In germline, CDR1 is SGHRS, CDR2 YFSETQ. The V end lost 1 base, the J end lost 2 bases, and 9 bases lay between the germline ends. The CDR3 covers 15 residues. The CDR3 here is CASSLSTGNTGELFF. The CDR3 DNA follows: TGCGCCAGCAGCTTGTCGACGGGAAACACCGGGGAGCTGTTTTTT.

The chain joins TRBV5-4 to TRBJ2-3; 9 bases agree with TRBD2. CDR3 size: 14 residues. Germline V CDR1 and CDR2: SGHNT, YYREEE (reference sequence). V lost 3 bases, J lost 3 bases, and 2 bases stayed unmatched. The CDR3 nucleotides read TGTGCCAGCAGCTCTAGCGGGATAACAGATACGCAGTATTTT. Its protein product is CASSSSGITDTQYF.

This sequence joins TRBV9 and TRBJ2-7, with D possibly being TRBD2 (6 bases). The V end lost 0 bases, the J end lost 2 bases, and 12 bases lay between the germline ends. This CDR3 region has 15 residues. Germline V gene data show CDR1 as SGDLS and CDR2 as YYNGEE. The CDR3 sequence is CASSVEEGGPYEQYF. CDR3 nucleotides: TGTGCCAGCAGCGTAGAGGAGGGAGGACCCTACGAGCAGTACTTC.

This chain joins TRBV4-1 and TRBJ2-3; perhaps TRBD2 as D (6 bases). V lost 0 bases, J lost 6 bases, and 13 bases lay in between. The CDR3 sequence is 15 residues long. Germline loops: CDR1 MGHRA, CDR2 YSYEKL. CDR3 region: CASSQESRGWDTQYF. DNA of the CDR3: TGCGCCAGCAGCCAAGAATCTCGGGGGTGGGATACGCAGTATTTT.

J is TRBJ2-1 and V is TRBV9; D gene uncertain. Germline CDR1 reads SGDLS; CDR2 reads YYNGEE. This CDR3 spans 11 amino acids. V was pared by 4 bases and J by 10 bases, with 9 bases between. The CDR3 sequence: CASSRQEEQFF. The CDR3 nucleotides are TGTGCCAGCAGCCGACAAGAGGAGCAGTTCTTC.

The rearrangement uses TRBV7-9 and TRBJ2-7; 8 bases line up with TRBD2. Germline trimming cut 5 bases from V and 3 bases from J; bases unmatched to any gene: 9. There are 15 residues in the CDR3. Germline V CDR1 and CDR2: SEHNR, FQNEAQ (reference sequence). CDR3 DNA sequence: TGTGCCAGCAGCGGCACTAGCGGCCGTCGCTACGAGCAGTACTTC. Translating gives CASSGTSGRRYEQYF.

This chain links TRBV9 with TRBJ2-7, with 7 positions matching TRBD1. Germline CDR1 reads SGDLS; CDR2 reads YYNGEE. Germline trimming cut 4 bases from V and 0 bases from J; bases unmatched to any gene: 4. There are 14 residues in the CDR3. In DNA, the CDR3 is TGTGCCAGCAGCTTGGGACAGACCTCCTACGAGCAGTACTTC. Its protein is CASSLGQTSYEQYF.

The rearrangement links TRBV7-2 to TRBJ2-7; maybe TRBD2 (5 bases). V lost 5 bases and J 3 bases, leaving 17 bases between the germline ends. The CDR3 runs to 15 residues. Germline-derived CDR1 and CDR2 are SGHTA and FQGNSA. CDR3 region: CASSPEGQNLYEQYF. The CDR3, as DNA: TGTGCCAGCAGCCCCGAGGGCCAAAACCTCTACGAGCAGTACTTC.

The chain employs TRBV6-5 and TRBJ1-1; no definite D call. The germline V gene encodes CDR1 MNHEY and CDR2 SVGAGI. V was clipped by 6 bases and J by 6 bases, with 17 bases between them. The CDR3 loop spans 14 amino acids. This CDR3 reads CASSPVNEVAEAFF. DNA of the CDR3: TGTGCCAGCAGCCCCGTGAATGAGGTAGCTGAAGCTTTCTTT.

This clone was seen once. The chain employs TRBV5-6 and TRBJ2-7; TRBD2 matches at 11 bases. The V and J ends lost 2 bases and 5 bases, in that order; junction bases with no gene match: 6. The CDR3 is 15 residues long. The germline gives CDR1 SGHDT, CDR2 YYEEEE. The CDR3 nucleotides read TGTGCCAGCAGCTTAGATAGCGGGAGGGTCAACGAGCAGTACTTC. Amino acid sequence: CASSLDSGRVNEQYF.

The chain has TRBV6-2 or TRBV6-3 and TRBJ2-7; the D gene is possibly TRBD1 (5 bases). The V gene lost 2 bases and the J gene lost 3 bases, with 11 bases spanning the gap. This CDR3 is 14 amino acids long. Per germline, CDR1 MNHEY and CDR2 SVGEGT. CDR3 amino acids: CASSYGRANYEQYF. The CDR3 nucleotides are TGTGCCAGCAGTTACGGCAGGGCCAACTACGAGCAGTACTTC.

The gene calls are TRBV2 and TRBJ2-7, with 11 nucleotides matching TRBD2. Germline V gives CDR1 SNHLY, CDR2 FYNNEI. V lost 4 bases, J lost 6 bases, and 8 bases stayed unmatched. This CDR3 region has 15 residues. The CDR3: CASSALLAGAPEQYF. CDR3 in DNA: TGTGCCAGCAGTGCCTTACTAGCGGGAGCTCCCGAGCAGTACTTC. Full variable domain (rest looked up from reference TRBV2 and TRBJ2-7): EPEVTQTPSHQVTQMGQEVILRCVPISNHLYFYWYRQILGQKVEFLVSFYNNEISEKSEIFDDQFSVERPDGSNFTLKIRSTKLEDSAMYFCASSALLAGAPEQYFGPGTRLTVT.